The subject of this entry is one T cell receptor beta chain. What it recognizes is unknown. The CDR3 is 15 amino acids. In germline, CDR1 is SEHNR, CDR2 FQNEAQ (reference sequence). The germline V and J ends were trimmed by 2 bases and 7 bases, with 17 bases remaining between them. In TCRdb, the reads were re-called with MiXCR into one record per CDR3 protein. The table records roughly 920,000 distinct CDR3 sequences, approximately 31% of them present only once. The data belong to a study of T cell repertoires in cytomegalovirus infection. The overall study: Peptides in the study included HLA-C-restricted and HLA-B-restricted CMV epitopes. Indicated by public TCR beta signatures were CMV infection and matching HLA type. Study-wide results and caveats: Clonotype analysis showed dominance of the ex vivo response by HLA-C-restricted CMV-specific TCR beta clonotypes.

The receptor comes from a human donor in good health (CMV status not recorded). Some clones in this sample may be carry-over from other donors' samples. The specimen was cultured CD8+ T cells from PBMCs, collected from culture after CMV antigen stimulation. The chain recombines TRBV7-9 with TRBJ1-1; maybe TRBD1 (6 bases). CDR3 residues: CASSLYTAGGSEAFF. DNA of the CDR3: TGTGCCAGCAGCTTATATACGGCCGGGGGCAGTGAAGCTTTCTTT.